This T cell receptor (beta chain) stems from a study of shared clonotypes between healthy human individuals. Libraries were prepared by immunoSEQ multiplex PCR; TCRdb keeps only in-frame clonotypes and omits some of them. The sample records some 2,000,000 clones, roughly 94% being singletons. The CDR3 sequence is 16 residues long. Germline V gene sequence: CDR1 MNHEY, CDR2 SMNVEV (reference sequence). Deletions cut 5 bases from V and 7 bases from J, with 21 bases between. Material for sequencing was naive CD4+ T cells sorted from blood. Subset reported: CD45RA+ positively selected. The TCR comes from a young man in good health. The rearrangement joins TRBV27 to TRBJ2-1; D may be TRBD2 (5 bases). CDR3 sequence (DNA): TGTGCCAGCAGTACCCGACTACCTTGGACGGTGAATGAGCAGTTCTTC. It specifies CASSTRLPWTVNEQFF.